This T cell receptor (beta chain) originates from a study of OX40 agonist ivuxolimab in advanced cancers. Data came from immunoSEQ multiplex PCR; TCRdb stores just in-frame clones and leaves some out. This sample has some 7,500 clones, with about 90% found just once. V gave up 6 bases and J gave up 1 base, with 18 bases separating them. Germline V CDR1 and CDR2: MGHDK, SYGVNS. This CDR3 spans 16 amino acids. The receptor was derived from an adult with an advanced solid tumor such as melanoma, head and neck, liver or kidney cancer. The chain recombines TRBV25-1 with TRBJ2-5, with a weak D call TRBD1 (6 bases). The specimen was CD4+ or CD8+ T cells sorted from blood, collected in a trial of the OX40 agonist ivuxolimab. CDR3 protein: CASRGRDTGPQETQYF. CDR3 nucleotide sequence: TGTGCCAGCAGGGGTCGGGACACAGGTCCCCAAGAGACCCAGTACTTC.